The clone carrying this T cell receptor beta chain was found many times. Its matching antigen is unknown. Individual cDNA molecules each carried unique molecular identifiers attached by the library. TCRdb re-analysed the RACE reads in MiXCR, keeping a single row per CDR3 protein. The data contain tens of thousands of distinct CDR3 sequences, approximately 7% of them seen just once; the ten biggest clones take up approximately 1.7%. These data come from a study of human T cells and chemical hapten exposure. Looked up from germline, CDR1 is SQVTM and CDR2 is ANQGSEA. CDR3 length: 13 residues. With V trimmed by 5 bases and J by 7 bases, 8 bases remained unmatched. Study-level points and caveats: Because all patients had alopecia, their immune responses might differ from healthy ones.

Time point specified: pre-sensitization, week 0. Described treatment: therapeutic diphenylcyclopropenone sensitization with weekly scalp DPC. The chain couples TRBV29-1 to TRBJ2-7, with 10 bases matching TRBD1. The source was whole blood, collected in connection with sensitization to the hapten diphenylcyclopropenone (DPC). The origin of this receptor is a woman in her 30s with alopecia areata. Some clones in this sample may be carry-over from other donors' samples. The CDR3 region is CSVQTGGLREQYF. The DNA of the CDR3 is TGCAGCGTTCAGACAGGGGGCTTGAGAGAGCAGTACTTC.